This T cell receptor beta chain was sequenced in a study of identical twins. General study results and limits: Out-of-frame alpha sequences shared by twins were enriched for low generation probability. These conclusions were based on statistical analysis (cross-sectional, not following the same donors). Invariant MAIT and iNKT cells could partly confound zero-insertion analyses.

With regard to this clonotype: Its antigen is currently unknown.

TCRdb independently ran MiXCR on the 5' RACE reads; one entry per CDR3 protein. The sample lists about 530,000 distinct CDR3 sequences; approximately 14% were seen once. These sequences were also reported in another study, on yellow fever vaccine responses in identical twins. That work states: Among the twins, the vaccine T cell response reportedly seemed partly convergent and partly personalized.

Sequenced sample: CD4+ T cells sorted from blood. This TCR was recovered from a woman under 30 in good health.

CDR3 protein: CASTRETGYQETQYF. The DNA for the CDR3 is TGTGCCAGCACAAGGGAGACAGGGTACCAAGAGACCCAGTACTTC. V gene TRBV2 combines with J gene TRBJ2-5; 7 positions match TRBD1. The CDR3 consists of 15 residues. The trim removed 7 bases at V and 0 bases at J, leaving 8 bases unmatched. CDR1 is SNHLY and CDR2 is FYNNEI in the germline V gene.